This T cell receptor beta chain comes out of a study of tumor-infiltrating lymphocytes in primary liver carcinoma. In the study overall: Patients included men and women of 30 to 69 years. About 3.5 to 7.13 million productive TCRbeta reads were obtained from the samples, with similar numbers across tissue types.

Study-wide findings and caveats: Researchers found tumor-adjacent and tumor-blood pairs overlapped less than tumor region pairs.

The authors made TCR beta cDNA from approximately 500 ng total RNA with a constant-region primer. It was through three nested multiplex PCR rounds of slightly modified ARM-PCR that TCR beta libraries arose. In the first two PCR rounds, TRBV1-TRBV30 forward primers were paired with a C-beta reverse primer, and each round lasted around 10 cycles. TCRdb analysed the multiplex PCR reads with MiXCR anew, one entry per CDR3 protein. The sample has fewer than 250,000 distinct CDR3 sequences, around four fifths seen once. Bulk tissue was left unsorted, and RNA and DNA were co-extracted from 20-30 mg of it. Without exception, tumor samples held over 80% viable tumor cells. Worth noting for this clonotype: Its antigen is as yet unknown. This sequence may be a read error, since a much larger clone differs from it by one base.

Trimming took 8 bases from V and 4 from J; bases not matched to a gene: 10. CDR1 MDHEN and CDR2 SYDVKM come from the germline V gene. This CDR3 is 15 amino acids long. The TCR originated in a man in his forties or fifties with primary liver carcinoma and hepatitis B virus infection. Sequencing was carried out using tumor tissue from primary liver carcinoma. The V gene is TRBV28, the J gene TRBJ2-1, with TRBD2 identical over 8 bases. This chain's CDR3 is CASLGRTSSYNEQFF. The CDR3 DNA is TGTGCCAGCCTCGGTCGGACTAGCAGTTACAATGAGCAGTTCTTC.